This TCR beta chain originates from a study of monozygotic twins with inflammatory bowel disease. The input for each TCR library was around 3,200 ng of total RNA. TCRdb reprocessed the 5' RACE reads and stores each CDR3 protein as one record, lacking DNA. The listing contains 150,000 or so distinct CDR3 sequences. The study, taken as a whole, reports: IBD-affected twins scored below their healthy co-twins in TCRbeta diversity (inverse Simpson). Variability in patient repertoires may have come partly from differing immunosuppressive treatments.

Notes on this clonotype: Its specificity is unknown.

Each donor supplied around 2.3 ml of blood. Sequenced material: blood. The TCR was taken from a human donor with ulcerative colitis or Crohn's disease, or a healthy co-twin of an affected twin (not recorded which).

CDR3 sequence: CASSQGAGGSGELFF. The chain carries TRBV4-2 and TRBJ2-2; the D gene TCRdb calls, TRBD1, cannot be checked with no DNA. CDR3 length equals 15 residues. CDR1 and CDR2 (germline): LGHNA, YNFKEQ.